Below, 12 T cell receptor beta chains from the same sample are listed, as sequenced in a study of Ad26.COV2.S vaccination and SARS-CoV-2 variants. Here immunoSEQ multiplex PCR was the method, and the copy in TCRdb shows in-frame clones only, minus some. This repertoire shows about 400,000 clones, roughly 90% found once; its top ten account for about 4%. The treatment is: 19 received Ad26.COV2.S at low or high dose, single or two shots; 5 received placebo; per-sample allocation not given. It was on day 63 after the first vaccine or placebo injection that samples were taken. The starting material was peripheral blood, obtained in a trial of Ad26.COV2.S vaccine versus placebo. The source of these receptors is a person aged 18 to 59 who received the Ad26.COV2.S COVID-19 vaccine or a placebo.

The gene calls are TRBV11-1 and TRBJ2-4; TRBD1 agrees at 7 bases. V lost 5 bases to trimming and J lost 3 bases; unmatched junction nucleotides: 4. The germline CDR1 and CDR2 sequences are SGHAT and FQDESV (reference sequence). The CDR3 is 14 residues long. CDR3 in DNA: TGTGCCAGCAGCCAAGGGGGCGTCAAAAACATTCAGTACTTC. Translating it yields CASSQGGVKNIQYF.

This chain links TRBV9 with TRBJ2-5; 8 nucleotides align to TRBD1. The CDR3 loop spans 14 amino acids. CDR1 is SGDLS, CDR2 YYNGEE, per germline. Trimming removed 3 bases from V and 3 bases from J; junction bases left unmatched: 4. The CDR3 region has the DNA TGTGCCAGCAGCGAGGGACAGGAGGAAGAGACCCAGTACTTC. Protein product: CASSEGQEEETQYF.

V gene TRBV6-1 combines with J gene TRBJ1-5; D uncertain. Germline CDR1 reads MNHNS; CDR2 reads SASEGT. The CDR3 is 14 residues long. The V gene lost 2 bases and the J gene lost 0 bases, with 5 bases spanning the gap. CDR3 coding DNA: TGTGCCAGCAGTGAAATGGATAGCAATCAGCCCCAGCATTTT. It encodes CASSEMDSNQPQHF.

The rearrangement links TRBV6-5 to TRBJ1-1; D might be TRBD1 (5 bases). V was pared by 6 bases and J by 3 bases, with 11 bases between. The V gene's germline CDR1 is MNHEY and CDR2 SVGAGI. This CDR3 region has 13 residues. The CDR3 reads CASRVGGDTEAFF. The CDR3 region has the DNA TGTGCCAGCAGAGTTGGGGGGGACACTGAAGCTTTCTTT.

This sequence joins TRBV19 and TRBJ2-5; D is tentatively TRBD1 or TRBD2 (6 bases each). CDR3 length equals 15 residues. The germline CDR1 and CDR2 sequences are LNHDA and SQIVND (reference sequence). V was pared by 3 bases and J by 4 bases, with 15 bases between. The DNA of the CDR3 is TGTGCCAGTAGTATTGGGGGGCAATTACGAGAGACCCAGTACTTC. This sequence encodes CASSIGGQLRETQYF. Together with reference TRBV19 and TRBJ2-5, the CDR3 gives the full variable domain: DGGITQSPKYLFRKEGQNVTLSCEQNLNHDAMYWYRQDPGQGLRLIYYSQIVNDFQKGDIAEGYSVSREKKESFPLTVTSAQKNPTAFYLCASSIGGQLRETQYFGPGTRLLVL.

The genes are TRBV7-8 and TRBJ1-2, with 7 bases fitting TRBD1. Per germline, CDR1 SGHVS and CDR2 FQNEAQ. J gave up 8 bases and V 5 bases, and 11 bases lay outside the gene matches. This CDR3 has 14 residues. This chain's CDR3 is CASSTHRQGDGYTF. CDR3 in DNA: TGTGCCAGCAGCACCCACAGACAGGGTGACGGCTACACCTTC.

There are a few counts of this clone. The chain is built from TRBV27 and TRBJ2-7; D is ambiguous. CDR3 length: 14 residues. The germline V gene encodes CDR1 MNHEY and CDR2 SMNVEV (reference sequence). With 5 bases removed from V and 12 bases from J, the gap between germline ends came to 23 bases. CDR3: CASSRADGLLLPYF. The CDR3 bases are TGTGCCAGCAGTCGGGCTGACGGGCTATTGCTACCGTACTTC.

The genes are TRBV29-1 and TRBJ2-3, with a possible D match to TRBD1 (5 bases). The germline CDR1 and CDR2 sequences are SQVTM and ANQGSEA. Trimming left V 6 bases short and J 0 bases short, with 7 bases between. The CDR3 is made up of 12 amino acids. CDR3: CSVRQSTDTQYF. CDR3 nucleotide sequence: TGCAGCGTGCGACAGAGCACAGATACGCAGTATTTT.

This chain connects TRBV7-2 to TRBJ2-3; D call uncertain. V was cut by 1 base and J by 2 bases, with 10 bases left in between. This CDR3 is built from 15 residues. CDR1 is SGHTA and CDR2 is FQGNSA in the germline V gene. This CDR3 is CASSLVRHPTDTQYF. The CDR3 bases are TGTGCCAGCAGCTTAGTTCGGCACCCCACAGATACGCAGTATTTT.

V and J are TRBV7-2 and TRBJ2-1; 8 bases fit TRBD2. Germline V gene sequence: CDR1 SGHTA, CDR2 FQGNSA. The CDR3 has 15 residues. J lost 5 bases, V lost 5 bases, and 8 bases had no gene match. CDR3 region: CASSRGGGPDNEQFF. CDR3 sequence (DNA): TGTGCCAGCAGCCGGGGGGGCGGGCCAGACAATGAGCAGTTCTTC.

This clone was picked up one time. V gene TRBV3-1 (or the pseudogene TRBV3-2) combines with J gene TRBJ1-2; TRBD1 agrees at 7 bases. This CDR3 has 16 residues. The J segment lost 6 bases and the V segment lost 0 bases, leaving 10 bases of the junction unmatched. Germline values: CDR1 LGHDT, CDR2 YNNKEL (reference sequence). This CDR3 is CASSQELQDRTNGYTF. In DNA, the CDR3 is TGTGCCAGCAGCCAAGAATTACAGGACAGGACAAATGGCTACACCTTC.

This chain links TRBV4-3 with TRBJ2-1; a weak D match, TRBD2 (6 bases). The CDR3 sequence is 13 residues long. V lost 1 base, J lost 6 bases, and 7 bases lay in between. CDR1 is LGHNA, CDR2 YSLEER, per germline. CDR3 protein: CASSQVEGNEQFF. The CDR3 nucleotides read TGCGCCAGCAGCCAAGTGGAGGGCAATGAGCAGTTCTTC.